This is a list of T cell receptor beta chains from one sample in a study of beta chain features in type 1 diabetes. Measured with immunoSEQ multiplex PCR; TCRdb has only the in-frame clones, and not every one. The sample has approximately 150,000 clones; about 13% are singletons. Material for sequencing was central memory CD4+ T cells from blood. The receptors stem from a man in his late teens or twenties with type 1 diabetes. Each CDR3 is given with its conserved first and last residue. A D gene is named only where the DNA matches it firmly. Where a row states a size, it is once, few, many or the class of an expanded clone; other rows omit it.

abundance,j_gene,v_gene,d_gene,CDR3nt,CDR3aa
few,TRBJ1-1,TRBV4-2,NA,TGTGCCAGCAGCCAACGTCCGGGAGGGTCGACTGAAGCTTTCTTT,CASSQRPGGSTEAFF
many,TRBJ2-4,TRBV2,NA,TGTGCCAGCAGTGAAGCGTTGGGACTAGCCAAAAACATTCAGTACTTC,CASSEALGLAKNIQYF
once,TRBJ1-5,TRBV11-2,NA,TGTGCCAGCAGCTTTTCAGATAATCAGCCCCAGCATTTT,CASSFSDNQPQHF
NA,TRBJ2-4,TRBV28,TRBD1,TGTGCCAGTAAAAAGGGGGCCGAAAACATTCAGTACTTC,CASKKGAENIQYF
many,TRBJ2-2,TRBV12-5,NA,TGTGCTAGTGCCCCAGGCCGGGCCGGGGAGCTGTTTTTT,CASAPGRAGELFF
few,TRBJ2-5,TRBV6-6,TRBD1,TGTGCCAGCAGGGGACAGGGAGGAACAGAGACCCAGTACTTC,CASRGQGGTETQYF
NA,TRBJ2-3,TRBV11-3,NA,TGTGCCAGCAGCGGGGCCGAAGCAGATACGCAGTATTTT,CASSGAEADTQYF
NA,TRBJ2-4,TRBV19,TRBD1,TGTGCCAGTAGTATCGACAGGGATGGAACCAAAAACATTCAGTACTTC,CASSIDRDGTKNIQYF
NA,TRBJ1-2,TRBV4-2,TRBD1,TGTGCCAGCAGCCAAGAAGTCTCAGGACAGGGGGTTTTCGGTTCTAACTATGGCTACACCTTC,CASSQEVSGQGVFGSNYGYTF
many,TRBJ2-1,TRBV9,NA,TGTGCCAGCAGCCAACACCTAGCGACGGATGAGCAGTTCTTC,CASSQHLATDEQFF
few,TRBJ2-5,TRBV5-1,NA,TGCGCCAGCAGCTCGCAAGAGACCCAGTACTTC,CASSSQETQYF
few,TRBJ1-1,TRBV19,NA,TGTGCCAGTAGAACGACTCCGAACACTGAAGCTTTCTTT,CASRTTPNTEAFF
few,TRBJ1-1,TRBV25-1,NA,TGTGCCAGCAGTGAAAGTGGCAGACGTTCTGAAGCTTTCTTT,CASSESGRRSEAFF
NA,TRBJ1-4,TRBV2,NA,TGTGCCAGCAGTGATCGTGGGACCTCTGAGGAAAAACTGTTTTTT,CASSDRGTSEEKLFF
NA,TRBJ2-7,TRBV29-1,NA,TGCAGCGTTGAAAACCCGGGGGGACAGGTGAGCTCCTACGAGCAGTACTTC,CSVENPGGQVSSYEQYF
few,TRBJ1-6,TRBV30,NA,TGTGCCTGGAGTGAGGGCGCGTCCTATAATTCACCCCTCCACTTT,CAWSEGASYNSPLHF
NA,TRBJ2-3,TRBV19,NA,TGTGCCAGTAGTATAGGTGATACGCAGTATTTT,CASSIGDTQYF
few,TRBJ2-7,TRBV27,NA,TGTGCCAGCAGTTCAGTGGGGGTCTATTACGAGCAGTACTTC,CASSSVGVYYEQYF
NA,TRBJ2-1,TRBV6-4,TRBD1,TGTGCCAGCAGTGAACAGGGGACAGGCAATGAGCAGTTCTTC,CASSEQGTGNEQFF
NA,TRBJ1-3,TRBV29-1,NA,TGCAGCGGCCGGCCTAGCTCTGGAAACACCATATATTTT,CSGRPSSGNTIYF
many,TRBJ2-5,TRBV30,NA,TGTGCCTGGAACCTAGACAGCCAAGAGACCCAGTACTTC,CAWNLDSQETQYF
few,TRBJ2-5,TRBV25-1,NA,TGTGCCAGCAGTGATACGGAAGTCCGGAGCCGGGAGACCCAGTACTTC,CASSDTEVRSRETQYF
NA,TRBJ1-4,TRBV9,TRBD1,TGTGCCAGCAGCCCGCAGGGGGCAGGAGAAAAACTGTTTTTT,CASSPQGAGEKLFF
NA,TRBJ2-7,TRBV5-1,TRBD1,TGCGCCAGTGGGACAGCGGAAACCGGAGAGCAGTACTTC,CASGTAETGEQYF
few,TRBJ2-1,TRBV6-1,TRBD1,TGTGCCAGCAGGGATCCTAGACAGGGGTTTGAGCAGTTCTTC,CASRDPRQGFEQFF
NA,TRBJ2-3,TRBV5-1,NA,TGCGCCAGCAGCTTTTCGGACTCTACTAGCACAGATACGCAGTATTTT,CASSFSDSTSTDTQYF